This note documents a single T cell receptor (beta chain) sequence. Method: immunoSEQ multiplex PCR; TCRdb's copy keeps in-frame clones and lacks some. The sample yields around 2,800 clones, roughly 76% seen once. These data are taken from a study of preoperative IRX-2 immunotherapy in early breast cancer. Treatment defined: preoperative locoregional IRX-2 cytokine immunotherapy. Samples came from a phase Ib trial of preoperative locoregional IRX-2 cytokine immunotherapy. Per germline, CDR1 SGHDN and CDR2 FVKESK. Trimming took 3 bases from V and 3 from J, leaving 3 bases between them. The CDR3 is 11 amino acids.

The V gene is TRBV14, the J gene TRBJ2-7, with D unclear. Sequences were derived from tumor tissue, sampled after IRX-2 immunotherapy. The sequence was collected from a human donor with breast cancer. Written as DNA, the CDR3 is TGTGCCAGCAGCCAGAACTACGAGCAGTACTTC. This encodes CASSQNYEQYF.